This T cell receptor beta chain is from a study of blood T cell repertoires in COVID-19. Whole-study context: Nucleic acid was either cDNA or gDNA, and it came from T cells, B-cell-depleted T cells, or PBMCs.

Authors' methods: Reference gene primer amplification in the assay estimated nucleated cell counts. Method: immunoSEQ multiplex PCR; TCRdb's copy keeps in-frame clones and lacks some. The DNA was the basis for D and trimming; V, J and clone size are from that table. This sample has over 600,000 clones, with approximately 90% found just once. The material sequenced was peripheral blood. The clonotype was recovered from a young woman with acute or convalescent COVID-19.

The chain's CDR3 is CASKIQGYNQPQHF. The DNA for the CDR3 is TGTGCCAGTAAGATCCAGGGGTACAATCAGCCCCAGCATTTT. The chain carries TRBV19 and TRBJ1-5, with TRBD1 as a possible D gene (6 bases). In germline, CDR1 is LNHDA, CDR2 SQIVND (reference sequence). This CDR3 comprises 14 residues. V was shortened by 7 bases and J by 3 bases, with 13 bases between the two germline ends.